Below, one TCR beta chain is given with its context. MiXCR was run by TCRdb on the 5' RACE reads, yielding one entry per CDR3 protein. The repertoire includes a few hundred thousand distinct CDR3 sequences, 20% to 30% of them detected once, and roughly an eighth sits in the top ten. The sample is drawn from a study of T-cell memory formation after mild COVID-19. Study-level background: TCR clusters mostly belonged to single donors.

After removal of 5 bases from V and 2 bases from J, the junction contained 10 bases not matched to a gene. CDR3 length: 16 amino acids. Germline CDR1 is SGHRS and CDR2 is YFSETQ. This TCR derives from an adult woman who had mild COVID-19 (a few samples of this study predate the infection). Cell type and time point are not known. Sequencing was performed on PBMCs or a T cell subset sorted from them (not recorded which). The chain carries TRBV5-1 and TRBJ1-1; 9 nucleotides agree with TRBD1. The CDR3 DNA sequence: TGCGCCAGCAGGGATGGGACAGGGCACTCAAACACTGAAGCTTTCTTT. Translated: CASRDGTGHSNTEAFF.